This is a list of T cell receptor beta chains from one sample in a study of control samples from healthy donors and cancer patients. Assay: immunoSEQ multiplex PCR; the TCRdb copy retains only in-frame clones and omits some. The sample lists some 99,000 clones; about nine tenths were seen once. Sequencing used blood. The receptor set was obtained from a human donor in good health. The donor label of this sample is uncertain. Both conserved end residues are part of each CDR3. The D gene is left open where the match is weak. Size values are once, few and many counts, or a class for expanded clones, and some rows have none.

>once|TRBJ1-1|TRBV29-1|TRBD1
TGCAGCGTTTCAGGGGGCACTGAAGCTTTCTTT
CSVSGGTEAFF
>NA|TRBJ1-1|TRBV19|NA
TGTGCCAGTAGTATAAAACTGGGCAGGGGCGAGGAAGCTTTCTTT
CASSIKLGRGEEAFF
>few|TRBJ2-2|TRBV6-1|TRBD1
TGTGCCAGCAGTGACAGGGGGCGCACCGGGGAGCTGTTTTTT
CASSDRGRTGELFF
>NA|TRBJ1-3|TRBV6-5|NA
TGTGCCAGCAGTTACTCACCTGGAAACACCATATATTTT
CASSYSPGNTIYF
>once|TRBJ1-6|TRBV28|NA
TGTGCCAGCAGTTTTAGACAGACGAATTCACCCCTCCACTTT
CASSFRQTNSPLHF
>NA|TRBJ1-1|TRBV5-1|NA
TGCGCCAGCAGCTTGAGCCAGAGCTTTGAAGCTTTCTTT
CASSLSQSFEAFF
>NA|TRBJ1-2|TRBV9|NA
TGTGCCAGCAGCGTAGGACAAAGCCTAAGCTATGGCTACACCTTC
CASSVGQSLSYGYTF
>NA|TRBJ1-2|TRBV28|TRBD1
TGTGCCAGCAGCCCCCCCGGGACAGTCTATGGCTACACCTTC
CASSPPGTVYGYTF
>NA|TRBJ2-5|TRBV6-5|TRBD1
TGTGCCAGCAGCCCCGGGACAGTCCTGGGGGAGACCCAGTACTTC
CASSPGTVLGETQYF
>NA|TRBJ2-3|TRBV6-2/TRBV6-3|NA
TGTGCCAGCAGTTCCCCGGGGGGCCCCACAGATACGCAGTATTTT
CASSSPGGPTDTQYF
>NA|TRBJ1-1|TRBV29-1|NA
TGCAGCGTTACCGAACACCCGAACACTGAAGCTTTCTTT
CSVTEHPNTEAFF
>NA|TRBJ2-1|TRBV4-2|NA
TGTGCCAGCAGTCCCTCAGTCAATGAGCAGTTCTTC
CASSPSVNEQFF
>NA|TRBJ1-4|TRBV9|TRBD1
TGTGCCAGCAGCGTTGGGCAGGGGGGAGAAAAACTGTTTTTT
CASSVGQGGEKLFF
>NA|TRBJ2-1|TRBV19|TRBD2
TGTGCCAGTAACGAGCGGGGGGGCCTACCTGAGCAGTTCTTC
CASNERGGLPEQFF
>NA|TRBJ2-3|TRBV24-1|TRBD2
TGTGCCACCAGACCGGGCGGGGGGGGTTTCGATACGCAGTATTTT
CATRPGGGGFDTQYF
>once|TRBJ1-6|TRBV5-1|TRBD1
TGCGCCAGCAGCCCGCGGACAGGACAATCACCCCTCCACTTT
CASSPRTGQSPLHF
>NA|TRBJ1-5|TRBV2|NA
TGTGCCAGCAGTGAATCGGGGGCCTTCGATCAGCCCCAGCATTTT
CASSESGAFDQPQHF
>NA|TRBJ1-3|TRBV27|NA
TGTGCCACATTTAGCCCCCCTCGAAACACCATATATTTT
CATFSPPRNTIYF
>NA|TRBJ2-3|TRBV7-9|NA
TGTGCCAGCAGCCTACCCTCAGGGGATACGCAGTATTTT
CASSLPSGDTQYF
>NA|TRBJ1-2|TRBV5-1|NA
TGCGCCAGCAGCTTGGACCCGGACAGTTCCGATTATGGCTACACCTTC
CASSLDPDSSDYGYTF
>NA|TRBJ2-5|TRBV6-5|TRBD1
TGTGCCAGCAGGCGTCAGGGGGCTGGGGAGACCCAGTACTTC
CASRRQGAGETQYF
>few|TRBJ2-1|TRBV30|TRBD1
TGTGCCTGGAGCTCCGGGACAGGGATTAATGAGCAGTTCTTC
CAWSSGTGINEQFF
>NA|TRBJ2-2|TRBV6-2/TRBV6-3|NA
TGTGCCAGCAGCCCGAGCACCGGGGAGCTGTTTTTT
CASSPSTGELFF
>NA|TRBJ2-7|TRBV13|NA
TGTGCCAGCAGCCTTGGACGAGGTGCGCACTACGAGCAGTACTTC
CASSLGRGAHYEQYF
>NA|TRBJ1-1|TRBV5-4|NA
TGTGCCAGCAGCTCGGGCAGGGCTCCGAACACTGAAGCTTTCTTT
CASSSGRAPNTEAFF
>NA|TRBJ2-7|TRBV5-4|TRBD2
TGTGCCAGCAGCGCTGGACTAGCGGGGGTTAGCTCCTACGAGCAGTACTTC
CASSAGLAGVSSYEQYF
>NA|TRBJ2-1|TRBV7-9|NA
TGTGCCAGCAGCTTAACTATTGATGAGCAGTTCTTC
CASSLTIDEQFF